This entry lists 23 T cell receptor beta chains sequenced from one sample in a study of T cells in Graves' hyperthyroidism and ophthalmopathy. TCR beta CDR3 region amplification was performed from RNA transcripts. The TCR CDR3 first-round RT-PCR relied on the HTBI primer set. In TCRdb, the multiplex PCR reads were re-called with MiXCR into one record per CDR3 protein. Counted here are over 650,000 distinct CDR3 sequences, about a sixth occurring once; the ten biggest clones make up approximately 8.4%. Material: blood. These receptors came from a man aged 18 to 35 with Graves' hyperthyroidism.

The rearrangement joins TRBV5-6 to TRBJ2-1, with a tentative D call TRBD1 (6 bases). The CDR3 sequence is 16 residues long. In germline, CDR1 is SGHDT, CDR2 YYEEEE. Trimming pared 4 bases from V and 0 bases from J, leaving 14 bases between. This CDR3 is CASSGGQTSSYNEQFF. The CDR3 DNA reads TGTGCCAGCAGCGGAGGACAGACGAGCTCCTACAATGAGCAGTTCTTC.

This clonotype occurred a few times. The chain joins TRBV7-9 to TRBJ1-1; no definite D call. Germline V CDR1 and CDR2: SEHNR, FQNEAQ (reference sequence). The CDR3 extends over 14 amino acids. Trimming removed 7 bases at V and 0 bases at J, with 12 bases between. This chain's CDR3 is CASNSPPVNTEAFF. As DNA, the CDR3 is TGTGCCAGCAATTCGCCACCTGTGAACACTGAAGCTTTCTTT.

The CDR3 DNA reads TGTGCCAGCAGTCTAGGACAGGGGGCTGATCAGCCCCAGCATTTT. Protein product: CASSLGQGADQPQHF. The chain links TRBV12-3 or TRBV12-4 to TRBJ1-5, with 11 bases identical to TRBD1. The CDR3 extends over 15 amino acids. V dropped 5 bases and J dropped 5; count of bases not matched to a gene: 5.

The V and J genes are TRBV12-5 and TRBJ2-3; 9 bases are a match to TRBD2. Germline V gene lookup returns CDR1 LGHNT and CDR2 FRNRAP. The CDR3 contains 13 residues. Losses at the gene ends were 7 bases for V and 7 bases for J; bases not matched to a gene: 6. In nucleotides, the CDR3 is TGTGCTAGTGCTGCGGGAGGGCCGAATACGCAGTATTTT. Amino acid sequence: CASAAGGPNTQYF.

The rearrangement uses TRBV28 and TRBJ2-7; 8 bases fit TRBD2. The germline CDR1 and CDR2 sequences are MDHEN and SYDVKM. This CDR3 has 14 amino acids. The J segment lost 3 bases and the V segment lost 5 bases, leaving 6 bases of the junction unmatched. In nucleotides, the CDR3 is TGTGCCAGCAGTCCGGGAGGGCTTTACTACGAGCAGTACTTC. Residues: CASSPGGLYYEQYF. The whole variable domain, filled in from reference TRBV28 and TRBJ2-7, reads DVKVTQSSRYLVKRTGEKVFLECVQDMDHENMFWYRQDPGLGLRLIYFSYDVKMKEKGDIPEGYSVSREKKERFSLILESASTNQTSMYLCASSPGGLYYEQYFGPGTRLTVT.

This clonotype was detected many times. The chain couples TRBV6-2 or TRBV6-3 to TRBJ2-2, with TRBD2 identical over 8 bases. The ends lost 5 bases at V and 6 bases at J; junction bases unmatched: 5. The CDR3 totals 14 residues. Germline assignment: CDR1 MNHEY and CDR2 SVGEGT. CDR3 residues: CASSPRAGAGELFF. As DNA, the CDR3 is TGTGCCAGCAGTCCCCGAGCGGGGGCCGGGGAGCTGTTTTTT.

The chain links TRBV5-6 to TRBJ2-1; a weak D match, TRBD2 (5 bases). V shed 0 bases and J shed 5 bases, with 15 bases lying between them. The germline V gene encodes CDR1 SGHDT and CDR2 YYEEEE. CDR3 length equals 16 residues. CDR3 loop: CASSLVAEAGDNEQFF. DNA of the CDR3: TGTGCCAGCAGCTTGGTGGCGGAGGCCGGGGACAATGAGCAGTTCTTC.

This chain connects TRBV20-1 to TRBJ1-5; 10 bases line up with TRBD1. With V trimmed by 6 bases and J by 6 bases, 5 bases remained unmatched. The length of the CDR3 is 13 residues. Germline V gene sequence: CDR1 DFQATT, CDR2 SNEGSKA (reference sequence). The CDR3 is CSALDRGGQPQHF. CDR3 in DNA: TGCAGTGCCCTGGACAGGGGGGGTCAGCCCCAGCATTTT.

This clonotype was seen at least ten times. The chain is built from TRBV6-1 and TRBJ2-2; TRBD1 agrees at 9 bases. J lost 4 bases, V lost 7 bases, and 10 bases had no gene match. The germline V gene has CDR1 MNHNS and CDR2 SASEGT. This CDR3 contains 16 residues. For the CDR3, the DNA is TGTGCCAGCACCCCATCCGGGACAGGGCGCACCGGGGAGCTGTTTTTT. Its translation: CASTPSGTGRTGELFF.

In this sample, this clonotype turned up many times. This chain links TRBV20-1 with TRBJ2-7; the D gene is possibly TRBD1 (6 bases). Germline V gene lookup returns CDR1 DFQATT and CDR2 SNEGSKA (reference sequence). Trimming shortened V by 5 bases and J by 0 bases, and 14 bases separated the two germline ends. This CDR3 spans 14 amino acids. CDR3 nucleotide sequence: TGCAGTGCTGGGAGACAGGATCCCTCCTACGAGCAGTACTTC. This codes for CSAGRQDPSYEQYF.

At least ten counts were recorded for this clonotype. The rearrangement joins TRBV2 to TRBJ1-2; D unresolved. Between the trimmed V and J ends, which lost 2 bases and 2 bases, there was a span of 6 bases. CDR1 and CDR2 (germline): SNHLY, FYNNEI. The CDR3 runs to 13 residues. Here the CDR3 DNA reads TGTGCCAGCAGTGAAAAGGGAAACTATGGCTACACCTTC. Its translation is CASSEKGNYGYTF.

The gene calls are TRBV29-1 and TRBJ1-1, with D perhaps matching TRBD1 (5 bases). CDR1 is SQVTM and CDR2 is ANQGSEA in the germline V gene. V was trimmed by 3 bases and J by 4 bases, leaving 12 bases between them. CDR3 length: 13 amino acids. This CDR3 is CSVEEGFGTEAFF. CDR3 in DNA: TGCAGCGTTGAGGAGGGGTTTGGCACTGAAGCTTTCTTT.

CDR3 protein: CASSYSTSGTNTGELFF. In nucleotides, the CDR3 is TGTGCCAGCAGTTACTCGACTAGCGGGACGAACACCGGGGAGCTGTTTTTT. The chain employs TRBV6-2 or TRBV6-3 and TRBJ2-2, with 11 bases aligning to TRBD2. CDR3 length equals 17 residues. CDR1 and CDR2 from the germline V gene are MNHEY and SVGEGT. After removal of 0 bases from V and 0 bases from J, the junction contained 0 bases not matched to a gene.

Notes on this clonotype: An end of the junction does not agree with germline; a read error may underlie this. In DNA, the CDR3 is TGTGCCAGCAGCCCCCAGATGAACACTGAAGCTCTCTTT. This sequence encodes CASSPQMNTEALF. The genes are TRBV11-2 and TRBJ1-1; D gene unclear. This CDR3 is built from 13 residues. CDR1 is SGHAT, CDR2 FQNNGV, per germline.

This clonotype was counted many times. This chain connects TRBV7-2 to TRBJ2-3; unclear D gene. V shed 8 bases and J shed 0 bases, with 12 bases lying between them. CDR1 is SGHTA, CDR2 FQGNSA, per germline. CDR3 length equals 14 residues. The DNA of the CDR3 is TGTGCCAGCTATAAGATAACTAGCACAGATACGCAGTATTTT. Amino acids: CASYKITSTDTQYF. Drawing the rest from reference TRBV7-2 and TRBJ2-3, the complete variable domain is GAGVSQSPSNKVTEKGKDVELRCDPISGHTALYWYRQSLGQGLEFLIYFQGNSAPDKSGLPSDRFSAERTGGSVSTLTIQRTQQEDSAVYLCASYKITSTDTQYFGPGTRLTVL.

The table lists this clonotype with many counts. The V and J genes are TRBV5-5 and TRBJ2-5; 10 positions agree with TRBD1. The CDR3 is 16 amino acids. Losses at the gene ends were 1 base for V and 6 bases for J; bases not matched to a gene: 9. Germline V gene sequence: CDR1 SGHKS, CDR2 YYEKEE (reference sequence). The CDR3 nucleotides read TGTGCCAGCAGCTTGTCTCTGACAGGGGGCGGAAAGACCCAGTACTTC. Its translation: CASSLSLTGGGKTQYF.

The CDR3 coding sequence is TGTGCCATCAGTGAGTCCCGGACTACCGGTCCAGATACGCAGTATTTT. Its protein product is CAISESRTTGPDTQYF. This sequence joins TRBV10-3 and TRBJ2-3; a weak D match, TRBD2 (6 bases). Trimming shortened V by 0 bases and J by 4 bases, and 14 bases separated the two germline ends. Germline loops: CDR1 ENHRY, CDR2 SYGVKD. This CDR3 has 16 amino acids.

A few counts support this clonotype. A much larger clone differs from this one at a single base, so this may be a read error. The chain has TRBV28 and TRBJ2-7; D gene ambiguous. The CDR3 is 12 amino acids. V dropped 7 bases and J dropped 7 bases, with 14 bases sitting between them. Germline CDR1 MDHEN, CDR2 SYDVKM. CDR3 DNA sequence: TGTGCCAGCAAAAGTCCTCAACGTGAGCAGTACTTC. Translating gives CASKSPQREQYF.

This clonotype was picked up a small number of times. The CDR3 region is CSARDGGARADNEQFF. The CDR3 DNA reads TGCAGTGCTAGAGACGGCGGGGCGAGAGCTGACAATGAGCAGTTCTTC. This chain links TRBV20-1 with TRBJ2-1; D is possibly TRBD2 (6 bases). Trimming shortened V by 0 bases and J by 5 bases, and 17 bases separated the two germline ends. The CDR3 covers 16 residues. From germline, CDR1 is DFQATT and CDR2 SNEGSKA (reference sequence).

In its sample, this clonotype was seen once. V gene TRBV24-1 combines with J gene TRBJ2-5, with D possibly called TRBD1 or TRBD2 (5 bases each). Germline assignment: CDR1 KGHDR and CDR2 SFDVKD. The CDR3 extends over 16 amino acids. V lost 1 base and J lost 1, with 12 bases in between. For the CDR3, the DNA is TGTGCCACCAGTGATTTAGGAAGAGGGGTCCAAGAGACCCAGTACTTC. Encoded protein: CATSDLGRGVQETQYF.

V and J are TRBV29-1 and TRBJ1-5; TRBD1 aligns across 8 bases. The CDR3 has 13 amino acids. The germline gives CDR1 SQVTM, CDR2 ANQGSEA. V was pared by 8 bases and J by 2 bases, with 5 bases of the junction left unmatched. DNA for the CDR3: TGCAGCTGCACAGGGGGTGGCAATCAGCCCCAGCATTTT. Residues: CSCTGGGNQPQHF. The full variable domain, its missing parts supplied by reference TRBV29-1 and TRBJ1-5, is SAVISQKPSRDICQRGTSLTIQCQVDSQVTMMFWYRQQPGQSLTLIATANQGSEATYESGFVIDKFPISRPNLTFSTLTVSNMSPEDSSIYLCSCTGGGNQPQHFGDGTRLSIL.

The rearrangement joins TRBV7-9 to TRBJ2-5; the match to TRBD1 covers 8 bases. Germline CDR1 reads SEHNR; CDR2 reads FQNEAQ (reference sequence). V lost 3 bases, J lost 5 bases, and 11 bases stayed unmatched. CDR3 length equals 16 residues. The CDR3 DNA reads TGTGCCAGCAGCTTGGCCGGGACAGGTCGTCGGGAGACCCAGTACTTC. Amino acid sequence: CASSLAGTGRRETQYF. Full variable domain (rest looked up from reference TRBV7-9 and TRBJ2-5): DTGVSQNPRHKITKRGQNVTFRCDPISEHNRLYWYRQTLGQGPEFLTYFQNEAQLEKSRLLSDRFSAERPKGSFSTLEIQRTEQGDSAMYLCASSLAGTGRRETQYFGPGTRLLVL.

J is TRBJ2-3 and V is TRBV20-1; TRBD2 might be the D (6 bases). CDR3 length equals 16 residues. Germline V CDR1 and CDR2: DFQATT, SNEGSKA (reference sequence). V was pared by 0 bases and J by 0 bases, with 13 bases between. CDR3 nucleotides: TGCAGTGCTAGAGATAGAGGAGGGACTAGCACAGATACGCAGTATTTT. It translates to CSARDRGGTSTDTQYF.